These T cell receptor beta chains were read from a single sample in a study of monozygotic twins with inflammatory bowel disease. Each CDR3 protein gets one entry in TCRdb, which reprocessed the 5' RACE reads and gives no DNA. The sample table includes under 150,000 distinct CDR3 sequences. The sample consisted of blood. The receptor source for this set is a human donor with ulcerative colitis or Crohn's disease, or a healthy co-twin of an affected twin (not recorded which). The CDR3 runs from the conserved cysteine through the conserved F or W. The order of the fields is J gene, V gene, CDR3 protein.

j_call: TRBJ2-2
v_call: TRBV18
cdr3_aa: CASSPYSLAGYTGELFF

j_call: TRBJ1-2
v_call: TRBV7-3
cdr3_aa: CASSLTGDRGLGYTF

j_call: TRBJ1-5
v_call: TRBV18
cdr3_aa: CASSPSGQQVNQPQYF

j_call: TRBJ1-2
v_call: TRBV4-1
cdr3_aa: CASSLQGRGYTF

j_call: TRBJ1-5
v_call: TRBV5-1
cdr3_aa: CASSPGTVSNQPQHF

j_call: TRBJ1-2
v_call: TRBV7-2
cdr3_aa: CASSLYGGYGYTF

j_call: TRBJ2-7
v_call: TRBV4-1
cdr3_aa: CASSQDKFAGSYEQYF

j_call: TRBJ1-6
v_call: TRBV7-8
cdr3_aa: CASSLAGTSRRAPLHF

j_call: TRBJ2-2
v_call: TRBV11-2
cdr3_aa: CASSFGGGADTGELFF

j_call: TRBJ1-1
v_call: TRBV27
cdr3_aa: CASSGPPGPRTEAFF

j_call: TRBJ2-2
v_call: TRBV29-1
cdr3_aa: CSVASEDSWNTGELFF

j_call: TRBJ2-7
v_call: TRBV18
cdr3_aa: CASSPPGQGRYEQYF

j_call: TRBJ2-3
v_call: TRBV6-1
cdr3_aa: CASSDGGGADTQYF

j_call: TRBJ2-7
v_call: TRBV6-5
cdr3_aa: CASSYSTRTTYEQYF

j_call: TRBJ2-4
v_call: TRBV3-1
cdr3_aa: CASSTGTLAKNIQYF

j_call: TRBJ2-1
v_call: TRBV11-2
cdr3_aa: CASSLRGPNNEQFF

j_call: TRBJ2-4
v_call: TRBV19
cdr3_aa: CASKARDRVENMQYF

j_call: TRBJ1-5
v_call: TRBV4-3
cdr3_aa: CASSQEFKTGQGVQPQHF

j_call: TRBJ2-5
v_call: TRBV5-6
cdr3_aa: CASSTGTSGEMRYF

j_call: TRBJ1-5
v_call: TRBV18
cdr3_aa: CASSAGVSNQPQHF

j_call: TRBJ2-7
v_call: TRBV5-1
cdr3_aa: CASSSRDRLAYEQYF

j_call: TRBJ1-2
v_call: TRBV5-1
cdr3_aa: CASSLRASYGYTF

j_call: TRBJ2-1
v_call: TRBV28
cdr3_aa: CASSLRGRGQFF

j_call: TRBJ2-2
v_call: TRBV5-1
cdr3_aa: CASMGGGSNTGELFF

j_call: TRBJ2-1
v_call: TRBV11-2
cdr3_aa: CASSLVVSGGTDYNEQFF

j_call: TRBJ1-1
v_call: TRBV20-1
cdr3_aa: CSARDSRQGNTEAFF

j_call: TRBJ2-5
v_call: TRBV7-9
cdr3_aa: CASSFLAVRGETQYF

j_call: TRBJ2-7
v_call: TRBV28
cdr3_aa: CASSFRGEGSYEQYF

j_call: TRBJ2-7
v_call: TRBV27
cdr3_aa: CASSQRGGPEQYF

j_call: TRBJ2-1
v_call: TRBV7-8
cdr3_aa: CASRFQRGGRNEQFF

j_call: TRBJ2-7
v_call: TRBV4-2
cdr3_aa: CASSQRTGSYEQYF

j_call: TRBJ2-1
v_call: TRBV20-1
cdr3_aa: CSAHSPFLADAYNEQFF

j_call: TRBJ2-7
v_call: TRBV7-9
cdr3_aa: CASSDRQGVHEQYF

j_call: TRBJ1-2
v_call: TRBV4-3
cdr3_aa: CASSQELGRQGAEWGYGYTF

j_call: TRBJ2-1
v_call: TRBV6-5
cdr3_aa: CASSYGTSGHNEQFF

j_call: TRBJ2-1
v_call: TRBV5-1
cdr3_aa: CASSLGSGGGYNEQFF

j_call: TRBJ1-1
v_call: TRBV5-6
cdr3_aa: CASSTAEGRMNTEAFF

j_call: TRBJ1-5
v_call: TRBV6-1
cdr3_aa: CASTKGGPAGPQHF

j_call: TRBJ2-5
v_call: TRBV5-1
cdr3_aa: CASSFSGVETQYF

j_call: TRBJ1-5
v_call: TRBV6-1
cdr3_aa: CATTPFANQPQHF